These 8 T cell receptor beta chains came from one sample sequenced in a study of T cell responses to AZD1222 COVID-19 vaccine. Profiling relied on immunoSEQ multiplex PCR, and the TCRdb table lists in-frame clones only, not all of them. Seen here are 91,000 or so clones, around 90% observed once, and the top ten hold less than 4%. Sequences were derived from peripheral blood, sampled 28 days after the second AZD1222 dose. The source of these receptors is an adult who received the AZD1222 COVID-19 vaccine.

This chain connects TRBV28 to TRBJ1-5; D is uncertain. The germline gives CDR1 MDHEN, CDR2 SYDVKM. Between the trimmed V and J ends, which lost 5 bases and 3 bases, there was a span of 17 bases. This CDR3 has 16 residues. The CDR3 region has the DNA TGTGCCAGCAGTCCCCCCCGGGCCTCCCACAATCAGCCCCAGCATTTT. Translating gives CASSPPRASHNQPQHF.

The genes are TRBV15 and TRBJ1-5, with a weak D call TRBD1 (6 bases). V lost 0 bases and J 6 bases, leaving 12 bases between the germline ends. Per the germline V gene, CDR1 is LNHNV and CDR2 is YYDKDF (reference sequence). The CDR3 runs to 15 residues. CDR3 loop: CATSRDAGVGQPQHF. CDR3 sequence (DNA): TGTGCCACCAGCAGAGATGCAGGGGTAGGTCAGCCCCAGCATTTT.

V gene TRBV7-3 combines with J gene TRBJ2-7; D perhaps matches TRBD2 (6 bases). The V gene's germline CDR1 is SGHTA and CDR2 FQGTGA. The CDR3 contains 15 residues. The V end was cut by 5 bases, the J end by 7 bases, with 21 bases between. CDR3 sequence (DNA): TGTGCCAGCAGCCCTCAACCCACGGTAGCGGAAGAGCAGTACTTC. This translates into CASSPQPTVAEEQYF.

The chain joins TRBV19 to TRBJ1-5; no reliable D call. The CDR3 is made up of 12 amino acids. Germline values: CDR1 LNHDA, CDR2 SQIVND (reference sequence). V was shortened by 2 bases and J by 6 bases, with 5 bases between the two germline ends. CDR3 nucleotide sequence: TGTGCCAGTAGTATAAGTGGTCAGCCCCAGCATTTT. The encoded protein is CASSISGQPQHF.

The V call is TRBV19, the J call TRBJ1-5; TRBD1 aligns across 8 bases. The CDR3 extends over 14 amino acids. Trimming took 8 bases from V and 7 from J; bases not matched to a gene: 10. CDR1 and CDR2 (germline): LNHDA, SQIVND (reference sequence). CDR3 loop: CASSGTGGRQPQHF. In DNA, the CDR3 is TGTGCCAGTTCCGGGACAGGTGGGCGACAGCCCCAGCATTTT. The complete variable domain, with remaining parts taken from reference TRBV19 and TRBJ1-5, reads DGGITQSPKYLFRKEGQNVTLSCEQNLNHDAMYWYRQDPGQGLRLIYYSQIVNDFQKGDIAEGYSVSREKKESFPLTVTSAQKNPTAFYLCASSGTGGRQPQHFGDGTRLSIL.

This chain joins TRBV18 and TRBJ1-3; 8 nucleotides match TRBD1. The trim removed 3 bases at V and 4 bases at J, leaving 2 bases unmatched. This CDR3 has 14 amino acids. Germline lookup yields CDR1 KGHSH and CDR2 LQKENI. The CDR3 sequence is CASSPRDRGNTIYF. The CDR3 DNA follows: TGTGCCAGCTCACCTCGGGACAGGGGAAACACCATATATTTT.

The chain has TRBV7-9 and TRBJ2-2, with D possibly TRBD1 on 6 matching bases. Deletions cut 4 bases from V and 6 bases from J, with 18 bases between. The CDR3 is made up of 16 amino acids. Germline assignment: CDR1 SEHNR and CDR2 FQNEAQ (reference sequence). Here the CDR3 DNA reads TGTGCCAGCAGCTCCCTAGGGACGTACAGGGCCGGGGAGCTGTTTTTT. This translates into CASSSLGTYRAGELFF.

The chain joins TRBV2 to TRBJ2-7; D is ambiguous. V lost 4 bases and J lost 0, with 10 bases in between. Germline V gene lookup returns CDR1 SNHLY and CDR2 FYNNEI. The CDR3 has 14 amino acids. CDR3 region: CASSGLKASYEQYF. CDR3 bases: TGTGCCAGCAGTGGTCTAAAGGCCTCCTACGAGCAGTACTTC.